This record concerns one T cell receptor beta chain sequence. The data derive from a study of blood T cell repertoires in COVID-19. Generated by immunoSEQ multiplex PCR, the TCRdb table keeps only in-frame clones and is missing some. The table shows about 70,000 clones, with 60% to 85% occurring only once. The receptor was isolated from a human donor in a cohort sampled during active COVID-19. The sample comprised peripheral blood.

For the CDR3, the DNA is TGTGCCAGCAGCCCCCAGGTTAATTCACCCCTCCACTTT. Its translation is CASSPQVNSPLHF. The rearrangement uses TRBV11-2 and TRBJ1-6; D not resolved. There are 13 residues in the CDR3. Trimming took off 5 bases at V and 6 bases at J, with 8 bases between the two ends. The V gene's germline CDR1 is SGHAT and CDR2 FQNNGV.